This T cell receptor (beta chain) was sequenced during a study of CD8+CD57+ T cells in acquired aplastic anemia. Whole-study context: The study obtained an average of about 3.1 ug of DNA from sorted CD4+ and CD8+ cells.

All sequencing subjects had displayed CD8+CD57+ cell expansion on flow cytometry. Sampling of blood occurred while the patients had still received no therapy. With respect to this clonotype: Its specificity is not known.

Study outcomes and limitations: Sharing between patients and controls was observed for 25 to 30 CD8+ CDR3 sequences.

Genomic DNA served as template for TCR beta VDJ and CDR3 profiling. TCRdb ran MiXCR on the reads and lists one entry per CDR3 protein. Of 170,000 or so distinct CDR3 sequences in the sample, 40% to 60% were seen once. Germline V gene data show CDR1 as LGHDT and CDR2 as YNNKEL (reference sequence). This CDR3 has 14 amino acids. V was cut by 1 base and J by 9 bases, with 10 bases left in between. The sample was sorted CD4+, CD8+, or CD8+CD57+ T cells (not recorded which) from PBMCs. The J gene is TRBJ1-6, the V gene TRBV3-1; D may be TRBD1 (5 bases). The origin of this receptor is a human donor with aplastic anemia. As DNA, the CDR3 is TGTGCCAGCAGCCAAGTCGGGGGGGGTTCACCCCTCCACTTT. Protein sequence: CASSQVGGGSPLHF. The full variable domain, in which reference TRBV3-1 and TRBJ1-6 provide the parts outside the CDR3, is DTAVSQTPKYLVTQMGNDKSIKCEQNLGHDTMYWYKQDSKKFLKIMFSYNNKELIINETVPNRFSPKSPDKAHLNLHINSLELGDSAVYFCASSQVGGGSPLHFGNGTRLTVT.